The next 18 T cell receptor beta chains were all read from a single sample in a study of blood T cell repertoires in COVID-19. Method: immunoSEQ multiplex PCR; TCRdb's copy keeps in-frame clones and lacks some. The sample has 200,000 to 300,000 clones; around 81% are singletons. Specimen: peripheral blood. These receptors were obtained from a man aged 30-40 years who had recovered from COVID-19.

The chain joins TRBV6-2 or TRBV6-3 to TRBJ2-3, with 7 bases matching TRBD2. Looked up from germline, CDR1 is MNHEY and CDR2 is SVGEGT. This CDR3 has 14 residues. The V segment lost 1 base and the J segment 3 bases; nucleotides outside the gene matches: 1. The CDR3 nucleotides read TGTGCCAGCAGTTACTGGGAGGGTACAGATACGCAGTATTTT. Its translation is CASSYWEGTDTQYF.

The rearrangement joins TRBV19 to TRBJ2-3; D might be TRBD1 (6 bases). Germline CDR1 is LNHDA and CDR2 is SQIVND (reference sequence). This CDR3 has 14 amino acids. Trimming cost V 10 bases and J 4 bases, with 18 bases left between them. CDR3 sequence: CATRPGAGADTQYF. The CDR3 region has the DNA TGTGCCACCCGCCCAGGGGCAGGAGCAGATACGCAGTATTTT.

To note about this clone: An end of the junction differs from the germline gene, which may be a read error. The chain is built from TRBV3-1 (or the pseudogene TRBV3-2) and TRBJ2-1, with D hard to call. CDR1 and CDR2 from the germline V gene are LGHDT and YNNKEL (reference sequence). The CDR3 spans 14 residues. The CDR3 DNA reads TGTGCCAGCAGTCAAGGGCTAGATTACAATGAGCAGTTCTTC. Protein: CASSQGLDYNEQFF.

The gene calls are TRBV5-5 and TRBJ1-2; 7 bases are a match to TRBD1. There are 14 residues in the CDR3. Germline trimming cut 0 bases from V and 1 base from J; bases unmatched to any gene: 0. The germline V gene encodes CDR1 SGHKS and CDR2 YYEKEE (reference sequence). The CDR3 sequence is CASSLGQGNYGYTF. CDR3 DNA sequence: TGTGCCAGCAGCTTGGGACAGGGTAACTATGGCTACACCTTC.

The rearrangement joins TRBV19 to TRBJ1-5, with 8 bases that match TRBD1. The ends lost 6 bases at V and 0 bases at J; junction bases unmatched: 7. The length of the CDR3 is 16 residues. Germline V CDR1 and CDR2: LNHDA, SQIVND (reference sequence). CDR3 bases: TGTGCCAGTAGCAAATACGACAGGGGTAGCAATCAGCCCCAGCATTTT. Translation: CASSKYDRGSNQPQHF.

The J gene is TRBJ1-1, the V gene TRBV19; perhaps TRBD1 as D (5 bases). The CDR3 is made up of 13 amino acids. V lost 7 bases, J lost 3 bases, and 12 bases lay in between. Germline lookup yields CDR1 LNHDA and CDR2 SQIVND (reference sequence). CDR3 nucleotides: TGTGCCAGTAATGGGGGGTTGTACACTGAAGCTTTCTTT. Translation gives CASNGGLYTEAFF. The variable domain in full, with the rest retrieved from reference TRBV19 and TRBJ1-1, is DGGITQSPKYLFRKEGQNVTLSCEQNLNHDAMYWYRQDPGQGLRLIYYSQIVNDFQKGDIAEGYSVSREKKESFPLTVTSAQKNPTAFYLCASNGGLYTEAFFGQGTRLTVV.

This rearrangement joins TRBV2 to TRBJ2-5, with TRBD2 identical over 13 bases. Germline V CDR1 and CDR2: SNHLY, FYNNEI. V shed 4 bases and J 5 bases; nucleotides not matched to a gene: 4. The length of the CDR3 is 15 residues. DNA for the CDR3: TGTGCCAGCAGTGTACTAGCGGGGGGGCGTGAGACCCAGTACTTC. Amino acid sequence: CASSVLAGGRETQYF.

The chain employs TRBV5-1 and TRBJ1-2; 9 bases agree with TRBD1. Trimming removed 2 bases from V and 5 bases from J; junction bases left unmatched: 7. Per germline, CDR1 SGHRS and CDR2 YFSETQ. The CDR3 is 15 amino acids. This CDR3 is CASSLSGTGRYGYTF. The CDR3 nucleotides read TGCGCCAGCAGCTTAAGTGGGACAGGGCGTTATGGCTACACCTTC.

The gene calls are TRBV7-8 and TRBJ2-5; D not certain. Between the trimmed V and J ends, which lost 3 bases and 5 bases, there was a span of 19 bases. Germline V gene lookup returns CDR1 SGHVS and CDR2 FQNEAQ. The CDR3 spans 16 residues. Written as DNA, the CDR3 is TGTGCCAGCAGCTTTATCGGTGCCACGCTTGTCGAGACCCAGTACTTC. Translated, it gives CASSFIGATLVETQYF.

The CDR3 is CASSSGLAGAYEQYF. In DNA, the CDR3 is TGCGCCAGCAGTTCGGGACTAGCGGGGGCCTACGAGCAGTACTTC. V and J are TRBV10-2 and TRBJ2-7; 14 nucleotides line up with TRBD2. This CDR3 region has 15 residues. CDR1 WSHSY and CDR2 SAAADI come from the germline V gene. After removal of 5 bases from V and 2 bases from J, the junction contained 2 bases not matched to a gene.

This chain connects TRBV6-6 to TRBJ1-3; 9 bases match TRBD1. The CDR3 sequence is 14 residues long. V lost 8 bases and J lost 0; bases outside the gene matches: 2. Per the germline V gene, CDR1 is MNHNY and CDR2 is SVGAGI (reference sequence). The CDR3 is CASDRGSSGNTIYF. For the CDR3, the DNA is TGTGCCAGCGACAGGGGGAGCTCTGGAAACACCATATATTTT.

CDR3 residues: CASSLDRTSGEQFF. CDR3 DNA sequence: TGTGCCAGCAGCTTAGATAGGACTAGCGGTGAGCAGTTCTTC. The chain employs TRBV11-2 and TRBJ2-1; 10 bases match TRBD2. This CDR3 contains 14 residues. The germline V gene encodes CDR1 SGHAT and CDR2 FQNNGV. Unmatched junction bases numbered 2, after V lost 0 bases and J lost 9 bases. The variable domain in full, completed from reference TRBV11-2 and TRBJ2-1, reads EAGVAQSPRYKIIEKRQSVAFWCNPISGHATLYWYQQILGQGPKLLIQFQNNGVVDDSQLPKDRFSAERLKGVDSTLKIQPAKLEDSAVYLCASSLDRTSGEQFFGPGTRLTVL.

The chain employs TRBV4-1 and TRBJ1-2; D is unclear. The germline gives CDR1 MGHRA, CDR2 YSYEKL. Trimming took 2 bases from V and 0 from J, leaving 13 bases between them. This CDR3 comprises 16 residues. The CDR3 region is CASSQFPQAANYGYTF. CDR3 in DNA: TGCGCCAGCAGCCAATTTCCGCAGGCAGCTAACTATGGCTACACCTTC.

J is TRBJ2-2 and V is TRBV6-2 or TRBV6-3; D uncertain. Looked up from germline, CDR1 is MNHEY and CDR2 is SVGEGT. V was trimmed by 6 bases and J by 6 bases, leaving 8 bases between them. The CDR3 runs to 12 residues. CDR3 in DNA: TGTGCCAGCAGCCAGCTGGCCGGGGAGCTGTTTTTT. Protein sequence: CASSQLAGELFF.

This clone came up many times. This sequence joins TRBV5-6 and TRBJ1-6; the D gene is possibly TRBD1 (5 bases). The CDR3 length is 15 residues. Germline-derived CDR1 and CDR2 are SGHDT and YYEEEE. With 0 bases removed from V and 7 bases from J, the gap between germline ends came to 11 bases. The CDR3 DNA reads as TGTGCCAGCAGCTTGGGCAGGGTGGCAAATTCACCCCTCCACTTT. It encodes CASSLGRVANSPLHF.

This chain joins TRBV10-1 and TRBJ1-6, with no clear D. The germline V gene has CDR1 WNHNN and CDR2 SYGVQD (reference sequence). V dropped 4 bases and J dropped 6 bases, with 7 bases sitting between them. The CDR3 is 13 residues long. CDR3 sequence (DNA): TGCGCCAGCAGTGTGCGGATTAATTCACCCCTCCACTTT. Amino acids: CASSVRINSPLHF.

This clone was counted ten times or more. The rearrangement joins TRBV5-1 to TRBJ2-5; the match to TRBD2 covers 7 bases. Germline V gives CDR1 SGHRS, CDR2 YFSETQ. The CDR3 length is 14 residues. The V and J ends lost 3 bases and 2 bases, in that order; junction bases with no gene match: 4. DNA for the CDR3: TGCGCCAGCAGCTGGGCCGGGGGGCAAGAGACCCAGTACTTC. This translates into CASSWAGGQETQYF.

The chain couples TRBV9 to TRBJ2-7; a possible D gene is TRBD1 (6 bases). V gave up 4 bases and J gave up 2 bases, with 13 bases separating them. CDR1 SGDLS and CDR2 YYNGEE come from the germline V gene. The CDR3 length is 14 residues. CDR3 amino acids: CASSQGMGTYEQYF. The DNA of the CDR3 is TGTGCCAGCAGCCAGGGGATGGGGACCTACGAGCAGTACTTC.